These 21 T cell receptor beta chains came from one sample sequenced in a study of T-cell reconstitution after alpha-beta-depleted transplantation in children. Construction of the TCRbeta library involved unique molecular identifiers. TCRdb re-called the PCR reads with MiXCR, one entry per CDR3 protein. Of around 420,000 distinct CDR3 sequences listed, about 16% were seen once; the top ten hold less than 30%. Source: PBMCs, mostly from graft donor cells, taken 360 days after TCRalphabeta/CD19-depleted stem cell transplant. These receptors came from a boy in the first two years of life who had a stem cell transplant for Wiskott-Aldrich syndrome, so the T cells may come from the graft donor.

The chain has TRBV4-3 and TRBJ2-5, with D perhaps being TRBD1 or TRBD2 (6 bases each). The CDR3 is made up of 15 amino acids. With 6 bases removed from V and 4 bases from J, the gap between germline ends came to 18 bases. The germline V gene has CDR1 LGHNA and CDR2 YSLEER. CDR3 protein: CASRPSGALVETQYF. The CDR3 nucleotides read TGCGCCAGCAGACCCTCGGGGGCTCTCGTAGAGACCCAGTACTTC.

The chain carries TRBV10-3 and TRBJ2-1; 12 positions match TRBD2. The CDR3 sequence is 14 residues long. In germline, CDR1 is ENHRY, CDR2 SYGVKD. V shed 0 bases and J 9 bases; nucleotides not matched to a gene: 0. The CDR3 bases are TGTGCCATCAGTGAGTCGGGACTAGCGGGTGAGCAGTTCTTC. Its translation is CAISESGLAGEQFF.

This clonotype came up a few times. The CDR3 loop reads CASSLVVGNSPLHF. The CDR3 DNA sequence: TGCGCCAGCAGCTTGGTTGTGGGTAATTCACCCCTCCACTTT. The chain recombines TRBV5-1 with TRBJ1-6; D is uncertain. This CDR3 contains 14 residues. Germline loops: CDR1 SGHRS, CDR2 YFSETQ. The V end was cut by 0 bases, the J end by 6 bases, with 7 bases between.

This clonotype has just a few counts. The rearrangement joins TRBV24-1 to TRBJ2-3; the D is unclear. With 0 bases removed from V and 6 bases from J, the gap between germline ends came to 9 bases. In germline, CDR1 is KGHDR, CDR2 SFDVKD. This CDR3 is 14 amino acids long. CDR3 in DNA: TGTGCCACCAGTGATTTGCAAATTCCGGATACGCAGTATTTT. Its translation: CATSDLQIPDTQYF.

The V call is TRBV12-3 or TRBV12-4, the J call TRBJ2-1; D is uncertain. The V and J ends lost 5 bases and 0 bases respectively, with 11 bases between them. The CDR3 is 15 residues long. The CDR3 DNA sequence: TGTGCCAGCAGTCCCCGACTGATCTCCTACAATGAGCAGTTCTTC. Translation gives CASSPRLISYNEQFF.

This clonotype was seen a single time. The V gene is TRBV4-1, the J gene TRBJ1-3; perhaps TRBD1 as D (5 bases). The CDR3 covers 17 residues. CDR1 is MGHRA and CDR2 is YSYEKL in the germline V gene. Deletions cut 0 bases from V and 0 bases from J, with 12 bases between. The CDR3 protein is CASSQDSRAGSGNTIYF. CDR3 DNA sequence: TGCGCCAGCAGCCAAGATAGCAGGGCAGGCTCTGGAAACACCATATATTTT.

The gene calls are TRBV20-1 and TRBJ2-1; 7 bases match TRBD2. The CDR3 is 15 residues long. The germline gives CDR1 DFQATT, CDR2 SNEGSKA (reference sequence). Losses at the gene ends were 0 bases for V and 3 bases for J; bases not matched to a gene: 5. The CDR3 loop is CSARDLRGGYNEQFF. CDR3 nucleotides: TGCAGTGCTAGAGATTTACGCGGGGGCTACAATGAGCAGTTCTTC.

This clonotype appeared many times. The chain uses TRBV29-1 and TRBJ2-1; D is perhaps TRBD2 (6 bases). V lost 7 bases and J 2 bases, leaving 12 bases between the germline ends. The germline V gene encodes CDR1 SQVTM and CDR2 ANQGSEA. The CDR3 extends over 13 amino acids. In nucleotides, the CDR3 is TGCAGCGCCGCGGCGGGACCCTACAATGAGCAGTTCTTC. Protein product: CSAAAGPYNEQFF.

The gene calls are TRBV19 and TRBJ2-1; perhaps TRBD2 as D (6 bases). The ends were cut back, 5 bases at V and 0 bases at J, with 20 bases in the middle. CDR3 size: 18 residues. Germline V lookup: CDR1 LNHDA, CDR2 SQIVND (reference sequence). This chain's CDR3 is CASSSPHIAASSYNEQFF. The CDR3 nucleotides read TGTGCCAGTAGTTCACCCCATATAGCGGCCAGCTCCTACAATGAGCAGTTCTTC.

This clonotype was seen only a few times. The chain couples TRBV21-1 to TRBJ2-7; TRBD1, the table's D call, lacks a check against the DNA. TRBV21-1 is deemed a pseudogene. The length of the CDR3 is 15 residues. The CDR3 region has the DNA TGTGCCAGCAGCAAGAGGGCACAGGGCCTCTTCGAGCAGTACTTC. It specifies CASSKRAQGLFEQYF.

At least ten counts were recorded for this clonotype. This chain links TRBV10-3 with TRBJ2-7; possibly TRBD1 for D (6 bases). V lost 2 bases and J lost 2, with 10 bases in between. This CDR3 contains 14 residues. The germline V gene has CDR1 ENHRY and CDR2 SYGVKD. CDR3 sequence reads: CAISETGTAYEQYF. Written as DNA, the CDR3 is TGTGCCATCAGTGAGACAGGGACGGCCTACGAGCAGTACTTC.

The rearrangement joins TRBV28 to TRBJ2-5, with D perhaps matching TRBD2 (5 bases). This CDR3 contains 16 residues. Germline CDR1 and CDR2: MDHEN and SYDVKM. V shed 2 bases and J shed 2 bases, with 15 bases lying between them. Here the CDR3 DNA reads TGTGCCAGCAGTTTACTGATGACGGGGATACAAGAGACCCAGTACTTC. Translation: CASSLLMTGIQETQYF.

This clonotype was found a few times. This chain links TRBV11-2 with TRBJ1-3; D ambiguous. The V end was cut by 2 bases, the J end by 2 bases, with 13 bases between. The CDR3 has 16 amino acids. Germline assignment: CDR1 SGHAT and CDR2 FQNNGV. The CDR3: CASSLSWGRAGNTIYF. The DNA for the CDR3 is TGTGCCAGCAGCTTAAGTTGGGGAAGGGCTGGAAACACCATATATTTT. Full variable domain (rest looked up from reference TRBV11-2 and TRBJ1-3): EAGVAQSPRYKIIEKRQSVAFWCNPISGHATLYWYQQILGQGPKLLIQFQNNGVVDDSQLPKDRFSAERLKGVDSTLKIQPAKLEDSAVYLCASSLSWGRAGNTIYFGEGSWLTVV.

The chain joins TRBV29-1 to TRBJ1-1; 9 nucleotides agree with TRBD1. The CDR3 runs 13 residues. V was clipped by 7 bases and J by 1 base; unmatched bases: 4. Germline V gene sequence: CDR1 SQVTM, CDR2 ANQGSEA. The DNA for the CDR3 is TGCAGCGCAGCACAGGGGGCGAACACTGAAGCTTTCTTT. This gives the protein CSAAQGANTEAFF.

This clonotype has more than one count but fewer than ten. The J gene is TRBJ2-2, the V gene TRBV5-1; D unresolved. The CDR3 length is 16 residues. Germline V CDR1 and CDR2: SGHRS, YFSETQ. Trimming shortened V by 0 bases and J by 0 bases, and 9 bases separated the two germline ends. Written as DNA, the CDR3 is TGCGCCAGCAGCTTGGCCGGCTTTTCGAACACCGGGGAGCTGTTTTTT. The encoded protein is CASSLAGFSNTGELFF. The full variable domain, in which reference TRBV5-1 and TRBJ2-2 provide the parts outside the CDR3, is KAGVTQTPRYLIKTRGQQVTLSCSPISGHRSVSWYQQTPGQGLQFLFEYFSETQRNKGNFPGRFSGRQFSNSRSEMNVSTLELGDSALYLCASSLAGFSNTGELFFGEGSRLTVL.

The chain recombines TRBV6-9 with TRBJ2-1, with D perhaps matching TRBD1 or TRBD2 (6 bases each). This CDR3 contains 15 residues. Trimming stripped 7 bases from V and 6 bases from J, with 19 bases between. Germline-derived CDR1 and CDR2 are MNHGY and SVAAGI. The CDR3 sequence is CASTRKDGGRNEQFF. DNA for the CDR3: TGTGCCAGCACCCGGAAGGACGGGGGCCGCAATGAGCAGTTCTTC.

The CDR3 region is CASSASGTREETQYF. DNA for the CDR3: TGCGCCAGCAGCGCATCCGGGACAAGGGAAGAGACCCAGTACTTC. The V and J genes are TRBV5-1 and TRBJ2-5; maybe TRBD1 (6 bases). Trimming removed 4 bases at V and 3 bases at J, with 16 bases between. The length of the CDR3 is 15 residues. Germline V gene lookup returns CDR1 SGHRS and CDR2 YFSETQ.

The CDR3 coding sequence is TGTGCCAGCAGACGTGGGACGGGTACGAACACCGGGGAGCTGTTTTTT. Translating gives CASRRGTGTNTGELFF. The V call is TRBV7-9, the J call TRBJ2-2, with D perhaps being TRBD1 or TRBD2 (5 bases each). This CDR3 spans 16 amino acids. The V end lost 6 bases, the J end lost 0 bases, and 14 bases lay between the germline ends. The V gene's germline CDR1 is SEHNR and CDR2 FQNEAQ (reference sequence).

The table lists this clonotype with a few counts. The J gene is TRBJ2-4, the V gene TRBV20-1, with 10 positions matching TRBD1. Germline V gives CDR1 DFQATT, CDR2 SNEGSKA (reference sequence). The CDR3 extends over 13 amino acids. Trimming took 6 bases from V and 11 from J; bases not matched to a gene: 10. CDR3 residues: CSAPRDRGSFQYF. The DNA for the CDR3 is TGCAGTGCGCCTCGGGACAGGGGATCCTTTCAGTACTTC.

This clonotype has more than one count but fewer than ten. CDR3 nucleotides: TGTGCCAGCAGCCCGCGTCTAGCGGGCTTCTACACAGATACGCAGTATTTT. Amino acid sequence: CASSPRLAGFYTDTQYF. The gene calls are TRBV3-1 and TRBJ2-3; TRBD2 agrees at 8 bases. Germline V gene lookup returns CDR1 LGHDT and CDR2 YNNKEL (reference sequence). V dropped 4 bases and J dropped 2; count of bases not matched to a gene: 11. CDR3 size: 17 residues.

This clonotype was seen more than once but under ten times. The CDR3 bases are TGTGCCAGCAGCTTAGTTCCCAGCCGGGGGACCCAGTACTTC. Translated: CASSLVPSRGTQYF. V and J are TRBV7-2 and TRBJ2-5; D may be TRBD2 (5 bases). Germline assignment: CDR1 SGHTA and CDR2 FQGNSA. The CDR3 has 14 residues. Trimming shortened V by 1 base and J by 7 bases, and 13 bases separated the two germline ends. The variable domain in full, with the rest retrieved from reference TRBV7-2 and TRBJ2-5, is GAGVSQSPSNKVTEKGKDVELRCDPISGHTALYWYRQSLGQGLEFLIYFQGNSAPDKSGLPSDRFSAERTGGSVSTLTIQRTQQEDSAVYLCASSLVPSRGTQYFGPGTRLLVL.